The 9 T cell receptor beta chains listed next were all sequenced from one sample in a study of tumor-infiltrating lymphocytes in primary liver carcinoma. A primer matching the constant region was used to make TCR beta cDNA from 500 to 650 ng of total RNA. A slightly modified ARM-PCR protocol with three nested multiplex PCR rounds produced these TCR beta libraries. The first two PCR rounds used TRBV1-TRBV30 forward primers with a C-beta reverse primer, 9 to 10 cycles each. One entry per CDR3 protein results from TCRdb running MiXCR on the multiplex PCR reads. The top ten hold approximately 20% of the sample, which has under 90,000 distinct CDR3 sequences, approximately 72% seen once. It was from 20-30 mg of unsorted bulk tissue that RNA and DNA were co-extracted. The sample taken for sequencing was liver tumor tissue from sampling region 1. The subset: tumor region T1, superior pole. Every receptor here comes from a middle-aged man with primary liver carcinoma and hepatitis B virus infection.

This clonotype was counted a few times. The V and J genes are TRBV10-1 and TRBJ2-3; D possibly corresponds to TRBD1 (5 bases). The CDR3 sequence is 13 residues long. Germline loops: CDR1 WNHNN, CDR2 SYGVQD (reference sequence). V was cut by 2 bases and J by 7 bases, with 10 bases left in between. The CDR3 protein is CASSEDSGNTQYF. The CDR3 nucleotides are TGCGCCAGCAGTGAGGACAGTGGAAATACGCAGTATTTT.

Concerning this clonotype: The conserved final phenylalanine or tryptophan is absent from the CDR3, which likely points to a read error. The V gene is TRBV29-1, the J gene TRBJ2-7; 11 bases match TRBD2. V gave up 7 bases and J gave up 6 bases; unmatched junction bases: 14. Germline V gene data show CDR1 as SQVTM and CDR2 as ANQGSEA. The CDR3 consists of 15 residues. The CDR3 DNA reads as TGCAGCGCCACTGGACTAGCGGGCGGACTGGGCGAGCAGTACTTA. Translated: CSATGLAGGLGEQYL.

This clonotype was picked up one time. At one end, the junction sequence differs from germline, possibly due to a read error. The V gene is TRBV5-5, the J gene TRBJ1-1; tentatively, D is TRBD1 (6 bases). CDR3 length equals 15 residues. Germline V gene lookup returns CDR1 SGHKS and CDR2 YYEKEE (reference sequence). For the CDR3, the DNA is TGTGCCAACAGCCCCACTGGACAGATGAACACTGAAGCTTTCTTT. Encoded protein: CANSPTGQMNTEAFF.

The chain links TRBV28 to TRBJ2-5; 10 bases fit TRBD2. The CDR3 has 16 residues. Germline V lookup: CDR1 MDHEN, CDR2 SYDVKM. After removal of 9 bases from V and 12 bases from J, the junction contained 22 bases not matched to a gene. CDR3: CARYTSGTPRPRDKYF. The DNA of the CDR3 is TGTGCCAGATATACTAGCGGGACGCCCAGACCAAGAGACAAGTACTTC.

This chain joins TRBV6-6 and TRBJ2-7; TRBD1 or TRBD2 may be the D gene (5 bases each). This CDR3 is built from 14 residues. Germline CDR1 reads MNHNY; CDR2 reads SVGAGI (reference sequence). The CDR3 sequence: CANSASGVQDEQYF. The CDR3 DNA follows: TGTGCAAACAGTGCTTCCGGGGTACAGGATGAGCAGTACTTC.

This clonotype was found a few times. This likely comes from a read error, as the CDR3 has no conserved phenylalanine or tryptophan at its end. It is unclear where the CDR3 begins or ends on the DNA, so no DNA is shown, and the CDR3 is as TCRdb lists it. The chain uses TRBV2 and TRBJ2-5; the D segment call TRBD2 is taken from the table without a DNA check. Germline assignment: CDR1 SNHLY and CDR2 FYNNEI. Including both end residues, the CDR3 is 11 amino acids long. This CDR3 reads CASSEADSGTL.

J is TRBJ1-5 and V is TRBV16, with TRBD1 matching over 7 bases. With 1 base clipped from V and 5 bases from J, the junction kept 2 bases outside the gene matches. The V gene's germline CDR1 is KGHSY and CDR2 FQNENV. CDR3 size: 14 residues. The CDR3 DNA sequence: TGTGCCAGCAGCCAATGTCAGGGGGATCAGCCCCAGCATTTT. As protein: CASSQCQGDQPQHF.

A note on this clonotype: Germline and junction disagree at one end, which may indicate a read error. CDR3 in amino acids: CACSLVSRQNEKLFF. The CDR3 DNA is TGTGCCTGCAGCTTAGTGAGCAGGCAGAATGAAAAACTGTTTTTT. The rearrangement links TRBV11-2 to TRBJ1-4; no clear D. This CDR3 is 15 amino acids long. Germline V lookup: CDR1 SGHAT, CDR2 FQNNGV.

On this clonotype itself: One end of the junction varies from germline; a read error may be responsible. The CDR3 protein is CGAGRQGVNSPLHF. The DNA for the CDR3 is TGCGGTGCTGGAAGACAGGGGGTAAATTCACCCCTCCACTTT. The rearrangement links TRBV20-1 to TRBJ1-6, with 9 bases identical to TRBD1. This CDR3 comprises 14 residues. The germline V gene has CDR1 DFQATT and CDR2 SNEGSKA (reference sequence).